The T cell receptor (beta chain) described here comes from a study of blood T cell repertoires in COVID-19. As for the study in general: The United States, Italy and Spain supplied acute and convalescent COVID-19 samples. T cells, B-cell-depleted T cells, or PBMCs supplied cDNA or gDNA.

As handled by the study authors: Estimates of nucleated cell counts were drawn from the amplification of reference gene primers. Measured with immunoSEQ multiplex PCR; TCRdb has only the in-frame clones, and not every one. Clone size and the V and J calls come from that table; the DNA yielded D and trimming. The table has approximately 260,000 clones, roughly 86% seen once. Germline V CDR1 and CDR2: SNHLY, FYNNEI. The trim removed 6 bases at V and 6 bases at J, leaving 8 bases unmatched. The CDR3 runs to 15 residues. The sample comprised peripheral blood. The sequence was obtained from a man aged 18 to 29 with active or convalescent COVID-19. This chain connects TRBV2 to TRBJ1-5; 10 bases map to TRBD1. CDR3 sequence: CASRVDRGRSQPQHF. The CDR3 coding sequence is TGTGCCAGCAGAGTTGACAGGGGGCGAAGTCAGCCCCAGCATTTT.